A selection of T cell receptor beta chains follows, all from one sample in a study of blood T cell repertoires in COVID-19. The method was immunoSEQ multiplex PCR; TCRdb's version includes in-frame clones alone and lacks a portion of them. This sample has about 39,000 clones; 80% to 90% occur once, and the top ten carry more than 8.5%. Input material: peripheral blood. These receptor sequences come from a man in his 60s in a cohort sampled during active COVID-19. Each CDR3 is given without its conserved first and last residue.

j_call v_call cdr3_aa
TRBJ1-4 TRBV19 ASSIDRVEEKLF
TRBJ2-1 TRBV30 AWREVNEQF
TRBJ2-3 TRBV7-2 ASSLATRGADTQY
TRBJ2-1 TRBV5-1 ASSPSLMTSGNEQF
TRBJ2-1 TRBV7-2 ASSLREYNEQF
TRBJ1-4 TRBV5-6 ASSLSGGGEKLF
TRBJ1-1 TRBV7-6 ASTPTGGLGTEAF
TRBJ2-1 TRBV27 ASSLAGVIAGVHEQF
TRBJ2-1 TRBV4-1 ASSHEIQRNEQF
TRBJ1-1 TRBV19 ASSIVSGVPSTEAF
TRBJ1-2 TRBV24-1 ATSDAGTPYGYT
TRBJ2-2 TRBV5-4 ASMDRGDTGELF
TRBJ1-4 TRBV19 ARPGQATNEKLF
TRBJ2-2 TRBV7-2 ASSFGGPELF
TRBJ1-3 TRBV15 ATKTPGSGNTIY
TRBJ1-4 TRBV5-3 ARGTGTGDEKLF
TRBJ2-7 TRBV6-2/TRBV6-3 ASSLTGEREQY
TRBJ2-1 TRBV6-5 ASLAGWSYNEQF
TRBJ2-5 TRBV30 AWTSAGGAGKTQY
TRBJ2-5 TRBV29-1 SVSGQGSPTQY
TRBJ2-7 TRBV2 ASSDYGRVDEQY
TRBJ1-2 TRBV18 ASSPVGDYGYT
TRBJ1-5 TRBV6-2/TRBV6-3 ASSYSMSNQPQH
TRBJ2-2 TRBV10-2 ASGHNTGELF
TRBJ1-3 TRBV5-1 ASSLASSGNTIY